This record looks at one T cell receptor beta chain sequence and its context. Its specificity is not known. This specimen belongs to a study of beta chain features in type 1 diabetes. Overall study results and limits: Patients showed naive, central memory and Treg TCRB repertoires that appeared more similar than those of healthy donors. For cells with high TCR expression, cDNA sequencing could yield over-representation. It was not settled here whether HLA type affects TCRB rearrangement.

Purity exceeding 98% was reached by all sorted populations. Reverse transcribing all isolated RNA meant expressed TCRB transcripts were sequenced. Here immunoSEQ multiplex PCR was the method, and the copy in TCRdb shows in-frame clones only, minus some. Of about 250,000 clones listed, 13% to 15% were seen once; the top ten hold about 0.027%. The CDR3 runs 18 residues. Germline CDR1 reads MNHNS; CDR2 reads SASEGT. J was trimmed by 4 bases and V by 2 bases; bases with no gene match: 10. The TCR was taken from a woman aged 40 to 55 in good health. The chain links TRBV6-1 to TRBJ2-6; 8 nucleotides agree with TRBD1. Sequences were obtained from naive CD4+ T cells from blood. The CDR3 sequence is CASSERGQGATGANVLTF. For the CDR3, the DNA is TGTGCCAGCAGTGAAAGAGGGCAGGGGGCAACAGGGGCCAACGTCCTGACTTTC.